The 17 T cell receptor beta chains below all came from one sample that was sequenced in a study of naive and memory T cell subsets. Both TRBC1 and TRBC2 were covered by a beta constant-region primer of two equimolar oligonucleotides. The ligated cDNA underwent four PCR rounds using SP2 and nested alpha and beta constant-region primers. One entry per CDR3 protein results from TCRdb running MiXCR on the UMI-ligation and nested PCR reads. The data contain under 35,000 distinct CDR3 sequences, about 18% of them singletons. Sequencing was carried out using effector memory CD4+ T cells from blood. Subset reported: effector memory, CD45RA- CD27-. These receptors all stem from a human donor in good health.

This clonotype showed up just a few times. The V gene is TRBV5-4, the J gene TRBJ2-1, with D hard to call. V shed 0 bases and J shed 9 bases, with 7 bases lying between them. The CDR3 has 12 amino acids. In germline, CDR1 is SGHNT, CDR2 YYREEE (reference sequence). The CDR3 loop reads CASSLEVSEQFF. DNA of the CDR3: TGTGCCAGCAGCTTGGAAGTGTCTGAGCAGTTCTTC.

This chain joins TRBV25-1 and TRBJ2-2, with D perhaps given as TRBD1 or TRBD2 (6 bases each). Looked up from germline, CDR1 is MGHDK and CDR2 is SYGVNS. The CDR3 is made up of 16 amino acids. V lost 4 bases and J 7 bases, leaving 19 bases between the germline ends. The CDR3 nucleotides are TGTGCCAGCAGTGGATCGGTGGGGGGCAGAGGCGGGGAGCTGTTTTTT. Residues: CASSGSVGGRGGELFF.

This clonotype was seen at least ten times. The gene calls are TRBV28 and TRBJ1-4; D remains ambiguous. Germline V lookup: CDR1 MDHEN, CDR2 SYDVKM. V was shortened by 5 bases and J by 4 bases, with 14 bases between the two germline ends. CDR3 length: 15 amino acids. CDR3 DNA: TGTGCCAGCAGTCCCCGTTACGGGCTTAATGAAAAACTGTTTTTT. This sequence encodes CASSPRYGLNEKLFF.

This clonotype has at least ten counts. The rearrangement links TRBV18 to TRBJ1-1; D is possibly TRBD1 (6 bases). Germline V gene lookup returns CDR1 KGHSH and CDR2 LQKENI. The CDR3 is made up of 17 amino acids. Trimming shortened V by 3 bases and J by 1 base, and 18 bases separated the two germline ends. CDR3 in DNA: TGTGCCAGCTCACCGATCAACAGCAGGGGAGGGAACACTGAAGCTTTCTTT. Its protein is CASSPINSRGGNTEAFF. Complete variable domain (other parts from reference TRBV18 and TRBJ1-1): NAGVMQNPRHLVRRRGQEARLRCSPMKGHSHVYWYRQLPEEGLKFMVYLQKENIIDESGMPKERFSAEFPKEGPSILRIQQVVRGDSAAYFCASSPINSRGGNTEAFFGQGTRLTVV.

This clonotype was counted a few times. CDR3 coding DNA: TGTGCCAGCAGTTTACCAGGAAACACCATATATTTT. As protein: CASSLPGNTIYF. This chain uses TRBV12-3 or TRBV12-4 with TRBJ1-3, with D uncertain. This CDR3 contains 12 residues. V lost 2 bases and J 4 bases, leaving 3 bases between the germline ends.

Many counts were recorded for this clonotype. The chain couples TRBV7-2 to TRBJ2-5; no clear D. V was pared by 5 bases and J by 5 bases, with 15 bases between. Germline CDR1 SGHTA, CDR2 FQGNSA. The CDR3 extends over 14 amino acids. The CDR3 sequence: CASSPSYPAETQYF. CDR3 nucleotide sequence: TGTGCCAGCAGCCCTTCTTACCCGGCGGAGACCCAGTACTTC.

The chain links TRBV16 to TRBJ2-1; D is uncertain. Trimming left V 0 bases short and J 4 bases short, with 4 bases between. This CDR3 comprises 13 residues. CDR1 is KGHSY, CDR2 FQNENV, per germline. The CDR3 reads CASSQSQYNEQFF. CDR3 coding DNA: TGTGCCAGCAGCCAATCTCAATACAATGAGCAGTTCTTC.

This clonotype showed up just a few times. V usage is TRBV30 and J usage is TRBJ2-3, with D perhaps being TRBD1 or TRBD2 (5 bases each). The length of the CDR3 is 14 residues. V lost 1 base and J 2 bases, leaving 10 bases between the germline ends. The germline V gene encodes CDR1 GTSNPN and CDR2 SVGIG (reference sequence). DNA for the CDR3: TGTGCCTGGAGTGGGGGGACCCTCACAGATACGCAGTATTTT. This codes for CAWSGGTLTDTQYF.

The chain joins TRBV10-1 to TRBJ2-1; tentative D call: TRBD2 (6 bases). With 3 bases removed from V and 7 bases from J, the gap between germline ends came to 10 bases. The CDR3 loop spans 13 amino acids. Germline CDR1 and CDR2: WNHNN and SYGVQD (reference sequence). The CDR3 region is CASSEAAGNEQFF. The CDR3 DNA reads as TGCGCCAGCAGTGAAGCCGCGGGGAATGAGCAGTTCTTC.

The rearrangement joins TRBV3-1 to TRBJ2-7; 7 bases match TRBD2. The CDR3 has 13 residues. Trimming at V came to 5 bases and at J to 6 bases, leaving 7 bases not matched to a gene. CDR1 LGHDT and CDR2 YNNKEL come from the germline V gene (reference sequence). As DNA, the CDR3 is TGTGCCAGCAGCTCCCGCGGGGGTGGCGAGCAGTACTTC. This encodes CASSSRGGGEQYF.

This clonotype was observed at least ten times. The chain combines TRBV6-2 or TRBV6-3 with TRBJ1-1; D gene uncertain. The CDR3 totals 13 residues. Germline CDR1 and CDR2: MNHEY and SVGEGT. The ends were cut back, 2 bases at V and 1 base at J, with 5 bases in the middle. The CDR3 DNA follows: TGTGCCAGCAGTTACGGGCAGAACACTGAAGCTTTCTTT. It specifies CASSYGQNTEAFF.

The chain has TRBV20-1 and TRBJ2-7; D possibly corresponds to TRBD2 (6 bases). Between the trimmed V and J ends, which lost 3 bases and 6 bases, there was a span of 12 bases. The CDR3 contains 12 residues. Germline V gene data show CDR1 as DFQATT and CDR2 as SNEGSKA (reference sequence). As DNA, the CDR3 is TGCAGTGCTAGCGGGAGTCGCTCCGAGCAGTACTTC. It translates to CSASGSRSEQYF.

This clonotype was observed many times. This chain connects TRBV20-1 to TRBJ1-5; TRBD1 might be the D (5 bases). The CDR3 is 15 residues long. Germline V gene data show CDR1 as DFQATT and CDR2 as SNEGSKA (reference sequence). V dropped 0 bases and J dropped 4 bases, with 13 bases sitting between them. The CDR3 spells CSARDQWAGNQPQHF. CDR3 nucleotides: TGCAGTGCTAGAGATCAGTGGGCAGGGAATCAGCCCCAGCATTTT.

The sample holds many counts of this clonotype. The rearrangement links TRBV6-1 to TRBJ1-5, with 10 bases that match TRBD1. J gave up 7 bases and V 4 bases, and 1 base lay outside the gene matches. The CDR3 is 13 amino acids. Germline V gene lookup returns CDR1 MNHNS and CDR2 SASEGT. The CDR3 sequence is CASSVGQGQPQHF. In DNA, the CDR3 is TGTGCCAGCAGTGTGGGACAGGGGCAGCCCCAGCATTTT.

Ten or more counts support this clonotype. The chain has TRBV24-1 and TRBJ2-3, with 10 bases matching TRBD2. J lost 2 bases, V lost 2 bases, and 3 bases had no gene match. CDR1 KGHDR and CDR2 SFDVKD come from the germline V gene. The CDR3 spans 16 residues. The CDR3: CATSDYLAGDTDTQYF. CDR3 nucleotide sequence: TGTGCCACCAGTGATTACCTAGCGGGAGACACAGATACGCAGTATTTT.

The rearrangement links TRBV20-1 to TRBJ2-7, with D tentatively TRBD1 (6 bases). The CDR3 is 13 residues long. V was shortened by 4 bases and J by 4 bases, with 14 bases between the two germline ends. The V gene's germline CDR1 is DFQATT and CDR2 SNEGSKA (reference sequence). CDR3 in amino acids: CSATGTSQYEQYF. The CDR3 bases are TGCAGTGCTACCGGGACAAGTCAATACGAGCAGTACTTC.

In its sample, this clonotype was seen many times. V is TRBV25-1 and J is TRBJ2-7; TRBD1 might be the D (5 bases). The ends were cut back, 5 bases at V and 0 bases at J, with 14 bases in the middle. From germline, CDR1 is MGHDK and CDR2 SYGVNS. The CDR3 contains 15 residues. DNA of the CDR3: TGTGCCAGCAGTCCTGCTAATAGGGGCTCCTACGAGCAGTACTTC. Protein: CASSPANRGSYEQYF.